What follows is one TCR beta chain and its context. Its antigen is not identified. Both 60 Vbeta primers and 13 Jbeta primers went into the PCR. Method: immunoSEQ multiplex PCR; TCRdb's copy keeps in-frame clones and lacks some. The table for this sample gives approximately 110,000 clones. The data were taken from a study of cytomegalovirus exposure and HLA in healthy donors. Trimming cost V 2 bases and J 9 bases; bases outside gene matches: 15. The CDR3 extends over 16 amino acids. From germline, CDR1 is MDHEN and CDR2 SYDVKM. Study-wide results and limits: An analysis done earlier found most TCR beta V segments productive about 87% or about 30% of the time. Rare TCR sequences dominated, though some public TCRs recurred in many donors. Among TCR beta chains of equal frequency, HLA-associated ones were more clonally expanded in a later analysis. One cluster of highly shared sequence variants probably arose as a sequencing artifact.

The rearrangement joins TRBV28 to TRBJ2-7; 8 bases map to TRBD1. The sequenced material came from PBMCs. This clonotype originated in a man between 35 and 55 years old in good health and CMV-seronegative. DNA for the CDR3: TGTGCCAGCAGTTTAACCGGGACAGGTCTCCGAGATGGGCAGTACTTC. It translates to CASSLTGTGLRDGQYF.